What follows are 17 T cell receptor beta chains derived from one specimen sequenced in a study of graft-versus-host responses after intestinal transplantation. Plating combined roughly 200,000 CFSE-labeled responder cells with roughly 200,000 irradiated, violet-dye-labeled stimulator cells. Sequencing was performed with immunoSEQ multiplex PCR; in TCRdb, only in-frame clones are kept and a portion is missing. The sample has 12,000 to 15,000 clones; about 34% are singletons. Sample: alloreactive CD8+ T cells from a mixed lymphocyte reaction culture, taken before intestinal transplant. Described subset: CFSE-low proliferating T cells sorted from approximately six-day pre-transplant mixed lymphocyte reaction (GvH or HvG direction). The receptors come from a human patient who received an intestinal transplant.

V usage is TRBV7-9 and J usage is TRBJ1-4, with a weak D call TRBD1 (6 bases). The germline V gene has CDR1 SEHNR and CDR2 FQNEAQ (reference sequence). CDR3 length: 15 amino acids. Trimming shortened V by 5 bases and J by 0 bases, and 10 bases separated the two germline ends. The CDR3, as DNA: TGTGCCAGCAGCACCCCAGGGGCAACTAATGAAAAACTGTTTTTT. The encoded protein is CASSTPGATNEKLFF.

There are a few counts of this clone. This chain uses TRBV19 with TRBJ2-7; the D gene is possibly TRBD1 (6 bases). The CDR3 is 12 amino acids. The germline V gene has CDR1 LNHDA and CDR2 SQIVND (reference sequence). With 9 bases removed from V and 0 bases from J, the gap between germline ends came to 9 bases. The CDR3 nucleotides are TGTGCCAGCCTGGACAGCTCCTACGAGCAGTACTTC. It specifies CASLDSSYEQYF.

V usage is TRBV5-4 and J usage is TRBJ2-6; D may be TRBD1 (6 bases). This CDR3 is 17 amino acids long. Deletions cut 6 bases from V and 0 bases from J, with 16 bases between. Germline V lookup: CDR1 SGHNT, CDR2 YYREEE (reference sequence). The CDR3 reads CASTPADSHSGANVLTF. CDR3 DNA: TGTGCCAGCACTCCGGCGGACAGCCACTCTGGGGCCAACGTCCTGACTTTC.

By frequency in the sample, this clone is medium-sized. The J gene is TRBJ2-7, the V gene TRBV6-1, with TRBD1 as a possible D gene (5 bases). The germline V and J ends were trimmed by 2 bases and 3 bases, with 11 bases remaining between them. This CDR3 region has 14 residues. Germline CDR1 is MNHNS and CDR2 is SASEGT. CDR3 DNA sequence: TGTGCCAGCAGTGAAAAGGGGAATCGCTACGAGCAGTACTTC. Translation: CASSEKGNRYEQYF.

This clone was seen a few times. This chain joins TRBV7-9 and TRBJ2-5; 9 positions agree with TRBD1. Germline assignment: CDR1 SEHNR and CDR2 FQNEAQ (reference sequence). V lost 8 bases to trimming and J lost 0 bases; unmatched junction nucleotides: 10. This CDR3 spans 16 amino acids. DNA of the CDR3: TGTGCCAGCGAAACCCCGGGACAGGGCCACCAAGAGACCCAGTACTTC. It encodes CASETPGQGHQETQYF.

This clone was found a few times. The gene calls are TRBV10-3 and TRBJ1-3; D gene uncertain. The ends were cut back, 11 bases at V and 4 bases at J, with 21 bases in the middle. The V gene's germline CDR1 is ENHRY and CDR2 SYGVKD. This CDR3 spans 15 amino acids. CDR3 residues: CAVLFDTGGGNTIYF. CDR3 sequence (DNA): TGTGCCGTCCTATTCGACACGGGAGGAGGAAACACCATATATTTT.

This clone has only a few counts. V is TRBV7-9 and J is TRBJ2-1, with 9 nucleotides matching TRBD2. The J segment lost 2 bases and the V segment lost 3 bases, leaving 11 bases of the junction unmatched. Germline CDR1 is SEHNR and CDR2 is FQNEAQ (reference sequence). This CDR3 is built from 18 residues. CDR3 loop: CASSFDLGAGGPYNEQFF. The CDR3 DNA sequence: TGTGCCAGCAGCTTTGATTTAGGCGCGGGGGGGCCCTACAATGAGCAGTTCTTC.

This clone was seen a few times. The DNA for the CDR3 is TGTGCCAGCAGCCCTAGACAGGGCTACTATGGCTACACCTTC. Its translation is CASSPRQGYYGYTF. The rearrangement uses TRBV11-3 and TRBJ1-2; 7 bases line up with TRBD1. Germline CDR1 and CDR2: SGHNT and YENEEA. The CDR3 runs to 14 residues. Trimming took 5 bases from V and 3 from J; bases not matched to a gene: 6.

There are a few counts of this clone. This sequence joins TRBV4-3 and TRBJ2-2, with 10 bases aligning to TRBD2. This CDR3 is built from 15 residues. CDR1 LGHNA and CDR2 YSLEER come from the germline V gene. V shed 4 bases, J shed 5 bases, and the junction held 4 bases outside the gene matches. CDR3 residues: CASSPSGGGTGELFF. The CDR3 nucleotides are TGCGCCAGCAGCCCCAGCGGGGGGGGGACCGGGGAGCTGTTTTTT.

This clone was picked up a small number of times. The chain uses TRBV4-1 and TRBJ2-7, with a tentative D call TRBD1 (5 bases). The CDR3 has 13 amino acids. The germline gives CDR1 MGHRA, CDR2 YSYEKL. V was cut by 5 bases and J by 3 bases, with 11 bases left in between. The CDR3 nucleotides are TGCGCCAGCAGCTACCAGACAGACTACGAGCAGTACTTC. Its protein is CASSYQTDYEQYF.

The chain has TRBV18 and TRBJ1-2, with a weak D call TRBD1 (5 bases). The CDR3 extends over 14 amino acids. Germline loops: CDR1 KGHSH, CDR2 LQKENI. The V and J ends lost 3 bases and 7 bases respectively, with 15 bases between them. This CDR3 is CASSPGRQGSGYTF. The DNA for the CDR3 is TGTGCCAGCTCACCCGGGAGGCAGGGCAGTGGCTACACCTTC.

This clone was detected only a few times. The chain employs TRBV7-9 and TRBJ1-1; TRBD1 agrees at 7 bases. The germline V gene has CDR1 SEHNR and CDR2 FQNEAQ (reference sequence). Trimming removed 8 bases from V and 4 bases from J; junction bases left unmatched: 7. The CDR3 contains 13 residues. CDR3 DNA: TGTGCCAGCTTCTCACCAGGGGGCACTGAAGCTTTCTTT. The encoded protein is CASFSPGGTEAFF.

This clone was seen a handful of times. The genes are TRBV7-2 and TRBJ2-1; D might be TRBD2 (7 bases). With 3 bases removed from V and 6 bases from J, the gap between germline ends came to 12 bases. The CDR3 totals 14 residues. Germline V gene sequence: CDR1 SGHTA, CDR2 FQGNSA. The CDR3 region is CASSFGGATNEQFF. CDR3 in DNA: TGTGCCAGCAGCTTTGGGGGGGCGACCAATGAGCAGTTCTTC.

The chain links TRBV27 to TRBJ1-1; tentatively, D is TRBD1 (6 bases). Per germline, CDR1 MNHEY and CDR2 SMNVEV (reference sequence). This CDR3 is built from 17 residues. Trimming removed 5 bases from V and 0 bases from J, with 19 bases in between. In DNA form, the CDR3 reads TGTGCCAGCAGTCAAACCGCATTCAGGGGAATGAACACTGAAGCTTTCTTT. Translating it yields CASSQTAFRGMNTEAFF.

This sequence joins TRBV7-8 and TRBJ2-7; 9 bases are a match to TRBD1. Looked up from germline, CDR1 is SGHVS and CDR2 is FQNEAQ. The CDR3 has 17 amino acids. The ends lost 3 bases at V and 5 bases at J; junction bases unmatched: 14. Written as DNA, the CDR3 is TGTGCCAGCAGCTTGGGAGGGGGAGGGACAGGGATCAACGAGCAGTACTTC. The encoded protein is CASSLGGGGTGINEQYF.

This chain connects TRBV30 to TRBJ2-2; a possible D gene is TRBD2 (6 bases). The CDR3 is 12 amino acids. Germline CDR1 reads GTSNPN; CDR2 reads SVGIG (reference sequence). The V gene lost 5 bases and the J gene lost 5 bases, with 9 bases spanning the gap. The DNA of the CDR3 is TGTGCCTGGGGCGGGGTTACCGGGGAGCTGTTTTTT. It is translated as CAWGGVTGELFF.

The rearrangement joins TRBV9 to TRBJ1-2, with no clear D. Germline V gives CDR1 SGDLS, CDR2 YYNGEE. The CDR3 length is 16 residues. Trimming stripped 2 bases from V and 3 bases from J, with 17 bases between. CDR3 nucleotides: TGTGCCAGCAGCGTTGGCCGAGGGCAGAGCCACTATGGCTACACCTTC. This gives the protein CASSVGRGQSHYGYTF. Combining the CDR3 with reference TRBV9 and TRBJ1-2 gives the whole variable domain DSGVTQTPKHLITATGQRVTLRCSPRSGDLSVYWYQQSLDQGLQFLIQYYNGEERAKGNILERFSAQQFPDLHSELNLSSLELGDSALYFCASSVGRGQSHYGYTFGSGTRLTVV.